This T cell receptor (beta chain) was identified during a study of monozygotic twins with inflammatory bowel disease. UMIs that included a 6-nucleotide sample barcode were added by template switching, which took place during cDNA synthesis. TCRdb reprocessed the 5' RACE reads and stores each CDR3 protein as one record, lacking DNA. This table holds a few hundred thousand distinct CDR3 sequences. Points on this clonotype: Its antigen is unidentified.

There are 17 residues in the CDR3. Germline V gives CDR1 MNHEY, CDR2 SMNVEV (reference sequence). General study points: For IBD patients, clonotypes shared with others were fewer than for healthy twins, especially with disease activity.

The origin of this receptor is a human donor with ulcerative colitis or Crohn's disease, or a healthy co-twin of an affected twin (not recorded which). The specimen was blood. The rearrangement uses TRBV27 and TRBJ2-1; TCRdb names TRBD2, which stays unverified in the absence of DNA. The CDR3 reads CASSLLGGTGPYNEQFF.